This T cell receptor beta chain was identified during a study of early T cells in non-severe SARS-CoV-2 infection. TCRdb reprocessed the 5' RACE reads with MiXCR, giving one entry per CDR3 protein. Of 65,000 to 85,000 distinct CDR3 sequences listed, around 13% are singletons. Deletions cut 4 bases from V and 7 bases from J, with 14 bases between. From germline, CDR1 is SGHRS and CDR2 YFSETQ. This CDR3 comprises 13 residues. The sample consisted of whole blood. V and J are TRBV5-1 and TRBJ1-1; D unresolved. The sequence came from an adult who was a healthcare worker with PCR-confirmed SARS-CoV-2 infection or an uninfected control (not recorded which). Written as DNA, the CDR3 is TGCGCCAGCAGCCCCGTGGAGGCCGGTGAAGCTTTCTTT. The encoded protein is CASSPVEAGEAFF. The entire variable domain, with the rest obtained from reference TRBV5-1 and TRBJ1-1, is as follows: KAGVTQTPRYLIKTRGQQVTLSCSPISGHRSVSWYQQTPGQGLQFLFEYFSETQRNKGNFPGRFSGRQFSNSRSEMNVSTLELGDSALYLCASSPVEAGEAFFGQGTRLTVV.